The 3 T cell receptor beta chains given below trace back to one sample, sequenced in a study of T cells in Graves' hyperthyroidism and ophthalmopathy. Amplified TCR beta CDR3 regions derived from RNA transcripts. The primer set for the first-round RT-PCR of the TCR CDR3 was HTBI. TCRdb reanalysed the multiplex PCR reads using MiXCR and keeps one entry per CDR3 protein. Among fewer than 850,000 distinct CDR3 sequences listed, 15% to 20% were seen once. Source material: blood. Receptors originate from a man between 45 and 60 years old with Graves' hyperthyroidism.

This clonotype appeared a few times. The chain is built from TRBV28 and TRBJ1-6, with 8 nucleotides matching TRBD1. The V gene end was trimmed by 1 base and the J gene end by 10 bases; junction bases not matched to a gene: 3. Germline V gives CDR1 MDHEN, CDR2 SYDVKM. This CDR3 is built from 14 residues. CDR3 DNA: TGTGCCAGCAGTTTATCAGGGGGCAGGTCACCCCTCCACTTT. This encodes CASSLSGGRSPLHF.

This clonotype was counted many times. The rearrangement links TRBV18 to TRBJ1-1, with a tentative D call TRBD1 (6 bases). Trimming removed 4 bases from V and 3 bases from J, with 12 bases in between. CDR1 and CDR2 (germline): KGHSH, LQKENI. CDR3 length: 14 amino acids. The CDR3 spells CASSLKGGDTEAFF. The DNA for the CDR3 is TGTGCCAGCTCACTTAAGGGGGGGGACACTGAAGCTTTCTTT.

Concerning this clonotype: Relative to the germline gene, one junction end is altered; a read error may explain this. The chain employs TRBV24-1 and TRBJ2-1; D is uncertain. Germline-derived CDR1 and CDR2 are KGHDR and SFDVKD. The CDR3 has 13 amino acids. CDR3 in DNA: TGTGCCACCAGTCGCAGCTCCCACAATGAGCAGTTCTTC. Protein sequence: CATSRSSHNEQFF.